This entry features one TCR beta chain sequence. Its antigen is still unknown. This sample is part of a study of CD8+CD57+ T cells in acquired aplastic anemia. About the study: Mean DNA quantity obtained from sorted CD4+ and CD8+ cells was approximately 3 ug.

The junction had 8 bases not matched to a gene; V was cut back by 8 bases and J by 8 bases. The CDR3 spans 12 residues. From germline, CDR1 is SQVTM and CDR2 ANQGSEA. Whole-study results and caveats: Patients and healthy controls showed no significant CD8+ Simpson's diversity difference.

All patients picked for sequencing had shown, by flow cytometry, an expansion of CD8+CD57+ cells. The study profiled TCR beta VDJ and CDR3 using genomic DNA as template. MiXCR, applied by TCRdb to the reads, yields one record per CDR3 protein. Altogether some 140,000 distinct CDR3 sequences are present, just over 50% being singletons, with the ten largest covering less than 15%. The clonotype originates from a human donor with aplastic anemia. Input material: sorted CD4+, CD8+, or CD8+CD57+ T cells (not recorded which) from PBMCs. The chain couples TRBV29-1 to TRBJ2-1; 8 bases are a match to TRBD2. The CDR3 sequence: CSLAGGGDEQFF. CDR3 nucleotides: TGCAGCTTGGCCGGGGGGGGAGATGAGCAGTTCTTC.